The 22 T cell receptor beta chains given below trace back to one sample, sequenced in a study of blood T cells in healthy people across ages. Then a second PCR, running roughly 7 to 11 cycles, was carried out with a sample-barcoded 5' primer and a J-beta primer mix. TCRdb called the 5' RACE reads again in MiXCR, with one record for every CDR3 protein. The sample has approximately 810,000 distinct CDR3 sequences, more than 25% seen once. The specimen sequenced was blood. These receptors originate from an elderly woman in good health.

This clonotype was detected a few times. V usage is TRBV20-1 and J usage is TRBJ2-5; possible D gene TRBD1, 6 bases. The CDR3 is 12 residues long. Germline V lookup: CDR1 DFQATT, CDR2 SNEGSKA (reference sequence). This CDR3 is CSGQGMRETQYF. In DNA, the CDR3 is TGCAGCGGTCAGGGGATGAGGGAGACCCAGTACTTC.

Concerning this clonotype itself: A read error may explain this, as a much larger clone is one base away. The V gene is TRBV12-3 or TRBV12-4, the J gene TRBJ2-7; D is ambiguous. This CDR3 is 12 amino acids long. The ends were cut back, 6 bases at V and 7 bases at J, with 13 bases in the middle. The CDR3 region has the DNA TGTGCCAGCAGCGGCAGCCGTTTTGAGCAGTACTTC. This encodes CASSGSRFEQYF.

This clonotype was observed a handful of times. The rearrangement uses TRBV3-1 and TRBJ2-7; 7 bases line up with TRBD1. CDR3 size: 15 residues. Trimming cost V 0 bases and J 4 bases; bases outside gene matches: 6. Germline V lookup: CDR1 LGHDT, CDR2 YNNKEL (reference sequence). The CDR3 region has the DNA TGTGCCAGCAGCCAAGACTGTGGACAGGTTTACGAGCAGTACTTC. Protein product: CASSQDCGQVYEQYF.

As for this clonotype: This sequence may be a read error, since a much larger clone differs from it by one base. CDR3 in DNA: TGTGCCTCCATCGAGGAGGGGGCGTTTAGTACTGGCAACACCTTC. Its protein is CASIEEGAFSTGNTF. V gene TRBV30 combines with J gene TRBJ1-2; 7 bases line up with TRBD1. The V gene's germline CDR1 is GTSNPN and CDR2 SVGIG (reference sequence). The CDR3 covers 15 residues.

This clonotype is a singleton in its sample. The chain recombines TRBV7-2 with TRBJ2-7; D may be TRBD1 (6 bases). The germline V gene encodes CDR1 SGHTA and CDR2 FQGNSA. Trimming stripped 0 bases from V and 7 bases from J, with 22 bases between. CDR3 length: 17 amino acids. This CDR3 is CASSLARGTRINNEQYF. DNA for the CDR3: TGTGCCAGCAGCTTAGCGCGAGGGACAAGGATCAACAATGAGCAGTACTTC.

Many counts were recorded for this clonotype. The rearrangement links TRBV4-3 to TRBJ2-1, with TRBD2 identical over 9 bases. The V and J ends lost 0 bases and 0 bases, in that order; junction bases with no gene match: 9. The CDR3 contains 19 residues. Germline CDR1 and CDR2: LGHNA and YSLEER. DNA for the CDR3: TGCGCCAGCAGCCAAGAGCGGCGGGGGGGCTCCAGCTCCTACAATGAGCAGTTCTTC. Protein sequence: CASSQERRGGSSSYNEQFF.

Comment on this clonotype: One base away lies a much larger clone, so this may be a sequencing read error. This sequence joins TRBV4-1 and TRBJ2-1, with 10 positions matching TRBD1. There are 16 residues in the CDR3. Germline CDR1 MGHRA, CDR2 YSYEKL. After removal of 8 bases from V and 2 bases from J, the junction contained 9 bases not matched to a gene. CDR3 coding DNA: TGCGCCAGCGGCCTCTTGACAGGGGGCGCCTACAATGAGCAGTTCTTC. Its translation: CASGLLTGGAYNEQFF.

The chain employs TRBV16 and TRBJ1-5; 8 nucleotides agree with TRBD1. The V gene's germline CDR1 is KGHSY and CDR2 FQNENV. This CDR3 is built from 14 residues. V was pared by 3 bases and J by 4 bases, with 2 bases of the junction left unmatched. The CDR3 region has the DNA TGTGCCAGCAGCCAGAGACAGGGGAATCAGCCCCAGCATTTT. Its protein product is CASSQRQGNQPQHF.

A note on this clonotype: A clone one base away is much larger, so this may be a read error. The J gene is TRBJ2-5, the V gene TRBV19, with 8 bases matching TRBD1. Germline V lookup: CDR1 LNHDA, CDR2 SQIVND (reference sequence). This CDR3 has 16 residues. Trimming at V came to 4 bases and at J to 2 bases, leaving 9 bases not matched to a gene. The CDR3 loop reads CASSNPRGQIQETQYF. In nucleotides, the CDR3 is TGTGCCAGTAGTAACCCCAGGGGGCAGATACAAGAGACCCAGTACTTC.

This clonotype was counted ten times or more. The chain recombines TRBV27 with TRBJ2-7; 7 bases fit TRBD1. Germline CDR1 is MNHEY and CDR2 is SMNVEV (reference sequence). V lost 2 bases, J lost 2 bases, and 6 bases stayed unmatched. The CDR3 consists of 15 residues. DNA of the CDR3: TGTGCCAGCAGTTTAAAGCCAGGGGGTACCTACGAGCAGTACTTC. Amino acids: CASSLKPGGTYEQYF.

This clonotype was seen ten or more times. The CDR3 is CASSETGGVDEQYF. As DNA, the CDR3 is TGTGCCAGCAGTGAAACGGGGGGCGTGGACGAGCAGTACTTC. The chain carries TRBV6-1 and TRBJ2-7, with a weak D call TRBD2 (7 bases). The V gene lost 2 bases and the J gene lost 5 bases, with 13 bases spanning the gap. This CDR3 region has 14 residues. Germline CDR1 reads MNHNS; CDR2 reads SASEGT.

This clonotype was seen at least ten times. This sequence joins TRBV7-9 and TRBJ2-1, with 11 bases identical to TRBD1. Germline trimming cut 1 base from V and 7 bases from J; bases unmatched to any gene: 6. The CDR3 extends over 16 amino acids. In germline, CDR1 is SEHNR, CDR2 FQNEAQ (reference sequence). CDR3 amino acids: CASSLVGQGASNEQFF. For the CDR3, the DNA is TGTGCCAGCAGCTTAGTAGGACAGGGGGCGAGTAATGAGCAGTTCTTC.

V and J are TRBV28 and TRBJ1-2, with 10 nucleotides matching TRBD1. V was pared by 5 bases and J by 8 bases, with 8 bases of the junction left unmatched. Germline-derived CDR1 and CDR2 are MDHEN and SYDVKM. The CDR3 totals 14 residues. The CDR3 is CASSEGQGRWGYTF. The CDR3 nucleotides read TGTGCCAGCAGTGAGGGACAGGGGCGGTGGGGCTACACCTTC.

V is TRBV27 and J is TRBJ2-2; TRBD1 agrees at 8 bases. The CDR3 length is 14 residues. The germline CDR1 and CDR2 sequences are MNHEY and SMNVEV (reference sequence). V gave up 5 bases and J gave up 3 bases; unmatched junction bases: 2. The chain's CDR3 is CASSMGQDTGELFF. CDR3 bases: TGTGCCAGCAGTATGGGACAGGACACCGGGGAGCTGTTTTTT.

J is TRBJ2-5 and V is TRBV6-2 or TRBV6-3; D is possibly TRBD2 (7 bases). The CDR3 is 14 residues long. V dropped 0 bases and J dropped 7 bases, with 12 bases sitting between them. The V gene's germline CDR1 is MNHEY and CDR2 SVGEGT. The CDR3 nucleotides read TGTGCCAGCAGTTACTCCGGACAGCGGGGGACCCAGTACTTC. Amino acid sequence: CASSYSGQRGTQYF.

This clonotype appeared a few times. CDR3 loop: CASSPELLIRATNEKLFF. The CDR3, as DNA: TGTGCCAGCAGCCCCGAACTACTTATCAGGGCAACTAATGAAAAACTGTTTTTT. The chain is built from TRBV7-2 and TRBJ1-4; possibly TRBD1 for D (5 bases). Germline lookup yields CDR1 SGHTA and CDR2 FQGNSA. This CDR3 spans 18 amino acids. V lost 5 bases, J lost 0 bases, and 19 bases lay in between.

This clonotype has a handful of counts. This clone may be a read error of a much larger clone one base away. This sequence joins TRBV7-8 and TRBJ1-5; weak D call: TRBD1 (5 bases). CDR3 length equals 15 residues. Germline-derived CDR1 and CDR2 are SGHVS and FQNEAQ. The germline V and J ends were trimmed by 5 bases and 3 bases, with 14 bases remaining between them. The CDR3 DNA reads as TGTGCCAGCAGCGCGACAGACTACCCCAATCAGCCCCAGCATTTT. Translation: CASSATDYPNQPQHF.

This clonotype has at least ten counts. J is TRBJ1-2 and V is TRBV10-2, with a weak D call TRBD1 (6 bases). With 2 bases removed from V and 4 bases from J, the gap between germline ends came to 8 bases. CDR3 length: 13 amino acids. Germline loops: CDR1 WSHSY, CDR2 SAAADI. This CDR3 is CASSEQGSYGYTF. CDR3 bases: TGCGCCAGCAGTGAGCAGGGGAGCTATGGCTACACCTTC.

The V gene is TRBV11-2, the J gene TRBJ2-2; 10 positions match TRBD1. Germline CDR1 is SGHAT and CDR2 is FQNNGV. The CDR3 runs 17 residues. After removal of 1 base from V and 5 bases from J, the junction contained 7 bases not matched to a gene. The CDR3 region has the DNA TGTGCCAGCAGCTTAGTCCCGGGACAGGGGTCAACCGGGGAGCTGTTTTTT. Translated: CASSLVPGQGSTGELFF.

The chain joins TRBV7-6 to TRBJ2-7; D perhaps matches TRBD2 (6 bases). With the DNA end fitting TRBJ2-5 better, the J assignment may be wrong. The germline V gene encodes CDR1 SGHVS and CDR2 FNYEAQ. CDR3 length: 16 amino acids. CDR3 nucleotides: TGTGCCAGCAGCTTATGGAGTTTTACGGGAGCAGAGACCCAGTACTTC. This encodes CASSLWSFTGAETQYF.

This clonotype was seen repeatedly, ten times or more. The rearrangement joins TRBV20-1 to TRBJ1-2, with TRBD1 as a possible D gene (5 bases). Germline V gives CDR1 DFQATT, CDR2 SNEGSKA (reference sequence). The CDR3 runs 13 residues. The V and J ends lost 2 bases and 8 bases respectively, with 15 bases between them. The CDR3 region is CSARPQELGGYTF. The CDR3 DNA reads as TGCAGTGCTAGACCACAGGAGCTGGGGGGCTACACCTTC.

In this sample, this clonotype turned up many times. The rearrangement uses TRBV18 and TRBJ2-7; D not resolved. The CDR3 has 12 residues. Germline CDR1 reads KGHSH; CDR2 reads LQKENI. V gave up 4 bases and J gave up 6 bases, with 10 bases separating them. The DNA of the CDR3 is TGTGCCAGCTCACTAGGGTCGATCGAGCAGTACTTC. As protein: CASSLGSIEQYF.